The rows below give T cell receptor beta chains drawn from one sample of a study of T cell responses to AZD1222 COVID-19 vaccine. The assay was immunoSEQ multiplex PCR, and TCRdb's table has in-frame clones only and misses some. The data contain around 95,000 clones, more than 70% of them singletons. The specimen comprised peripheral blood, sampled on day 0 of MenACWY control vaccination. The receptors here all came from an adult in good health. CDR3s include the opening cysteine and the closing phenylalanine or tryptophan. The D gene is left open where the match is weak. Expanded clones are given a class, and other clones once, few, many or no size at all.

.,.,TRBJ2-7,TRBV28,TGTGCCAGCAGTTTCATGGGGACCTCCTACGAGCAGTACTTC,CASSFMGTSYEQYF
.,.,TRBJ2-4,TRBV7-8,TGTGCCAGCAGCGAAATAATAGCCGTGTCGGCCAAAAACATTCAGTACTTC,CASSEIIAVSAKNIQYF
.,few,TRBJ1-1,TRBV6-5,TGTGCCAGCAGTTATGGGGCCGTGGGCACTGAAGCTTTCTTT,CASSYGAVGTEAFF
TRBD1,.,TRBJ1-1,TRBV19,TGTGCCAGTAGTATTCAGGGGGAGGGAGCTTTCTTT,CASSIQGEGAFF
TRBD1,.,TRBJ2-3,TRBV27,TGTGCCAGCAGTTTCTTAGGGACAGAAGATACGCAGTATTTT,CASSFLGTEDTQYF
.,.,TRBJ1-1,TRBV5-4,TGTGCCAGCAGCTTGGGACCGAACACTGAAGCTTTCTTT,CASSLGPNTEAFF
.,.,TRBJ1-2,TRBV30,TGTGCCTGGAGTGTACTGGGCAGGGCCCCCTATGGCTACACCTTC,CAWSVLGRAPYGYTF
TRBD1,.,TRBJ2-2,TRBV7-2,TGTGCCAGCAGCTCCACAGGGGGCGCCGGGGAGCTGTTTTTT,CASSSTGGAGELFF
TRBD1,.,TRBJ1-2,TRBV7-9,TGTGCCAGCAGGGTACAGGGGAACTATGGCTACACCTTC,CASRVQGNYGYTF
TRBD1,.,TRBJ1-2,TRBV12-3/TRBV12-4,TGTGCCAGCAGTTTGTCGCGGGACAGGGCGCTCTTC,CASSLSRDRALF
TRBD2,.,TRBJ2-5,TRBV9,TGTGCCAGCAGCGTACTGAGCGGGGGAACCCAAGAGACCCAGTACTTC,CASSVLSGGTQETQYF
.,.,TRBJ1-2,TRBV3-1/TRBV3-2,TGTGCCAGCAGCCCGGGGGGGACACGGGCCAACTATGGCTACACCTTC,CASSPGGTRANYGYTF
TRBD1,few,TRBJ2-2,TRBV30,TGTGCCTGGAGTGTAAGGGGCGGGACAGGGGGCCCCGGGGAGCTGTTTTTT,CAWSVRGGTGGPGELFF
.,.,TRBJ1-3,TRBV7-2,TGTGCCAGCAGCTTAGGCGGCTCTGGAAACACCATATATTTT,CASSLGGSGNTIYF
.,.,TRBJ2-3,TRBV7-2,TGTGCCAGCAGCTTAGTGATAAGCACAGATACGCAGTATTTT,CASSLVISTDTQYF
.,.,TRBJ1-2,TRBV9,TGTGCCAGCAGCGTAGAGCCCTCAACCCAGGGGCATGGCTACACCTTC,CASSVEPSTQGHGYTF
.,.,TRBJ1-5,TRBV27,TGTGCCAGCAGTTCCCTCTCGGGCAATCAGCCCCAGCATTTT,CASSSLSGNQPQHF
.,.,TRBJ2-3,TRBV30,TGTGCCTGGAGCCCCGGGCGGGGTGGGACAGATACGCAGTATTTT,CAWSPGRGGTDTQYF
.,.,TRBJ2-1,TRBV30,TGTGCCGCCAGATACAGGGTGGCAGGGAATGAGCAGTTCTTC,CAARYRVAGNEQFF
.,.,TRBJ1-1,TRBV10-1,TGCGCCAGCGCGAGACAGCCTAACACTGAAGCTTTCTTT,CASARQPNTEAFF
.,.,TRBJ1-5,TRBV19,TGTGCCAGTACCCCCCTCTTCGGCGGAAATCAGCCCCAGCATTTT,CASTPLFGGNQPQHF
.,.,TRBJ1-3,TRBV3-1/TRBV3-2,TGTGCCAGCAGCCAAGAAGGGGGGCTTGGAAACACCATATATTTT,CASSQEGGLGNTIYF
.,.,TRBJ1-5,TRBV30,TGTGCCTGGAGCGGGGGAGGGGGCAATCAGCCCCAGCATTTT,CAWSGGGGNQPQHF
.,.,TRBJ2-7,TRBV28,TGTGCCACCCTCGACCCTCCCCACGAGCAGTACTTC,CATLDPPHEQYF
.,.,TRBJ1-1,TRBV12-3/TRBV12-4,TGTGCCAGCAGTTTATGGGCCCGCGAAGCTTTCTTT,CASSLWAREAFF
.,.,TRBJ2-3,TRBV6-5,TGTGCCAGCCGCTCCCCACACACAGATACGCAGTATTTT,CASRSPHTDTQYF
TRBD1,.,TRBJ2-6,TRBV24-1,TGTGCCACCAGTGGCCCGGGACAGAAAACCTCTGGGGCCAACGTCCTGACTTTC,CATSGPGQKTSGANVLTF
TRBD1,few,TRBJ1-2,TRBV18,TGTGCCAGCTCACCGGCGGGACAGGGGTCGACCTATGGCTACACCTTC,CASSPAGQGSTYGYTF
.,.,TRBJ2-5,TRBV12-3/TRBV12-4,TGTGCCAGCAGAGACGGCCTGGAGGACCAGTACTTC,CASRDGLEDQYF
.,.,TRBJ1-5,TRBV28,TGTGCCAGCAGTTTGACAGGAAAATATAGCAATCAGCCCCAGCATTTT,CASSLTGKYSNQPQHF
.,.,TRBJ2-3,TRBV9,TGTGCCAGCAGCGGAGATGGGGGTGCAGATACGCAGTATTTT,CASSGDGGADTQYF
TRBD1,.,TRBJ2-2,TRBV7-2,TGTGCCAGCAGCATATACAGGGGCGCCGGGGAGCTGTTTTTT,CASSIYRGAGELFF
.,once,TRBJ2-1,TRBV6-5,TGTGCCAGTGTAGATAGCACAGAGCAGTTCTTC,CASVDSTEQFF
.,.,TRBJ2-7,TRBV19,TGTGCCAGTAGCCCTGGGGGGCAGGGTTCCTACGAGCAGTACTTC,CASSPGGQGSYEQYF
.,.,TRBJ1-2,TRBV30,TGTGCCTGGAGTGTTCAGAATCGTGGCTACACCTTC,CAWSVQNRGYTF
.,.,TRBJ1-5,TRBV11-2,TGTGCCAGCAGCTTCCAGGACAATCAGCCCCAGCATTTT,CASSFQDNQPQHF
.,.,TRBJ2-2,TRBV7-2,TGTGCCAGCAGCTTGGTATCGCCCTACACCGGGGAGCTGTTTTTT,CASSLVSPYTGELFF
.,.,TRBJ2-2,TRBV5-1,TGCGCCAGCAGCTTGGGGGGCTTAAGTGTGGACACCGGGGAGCTGTTTTTT,CASSLGGLSVDTGELFF
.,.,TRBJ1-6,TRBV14,TGTGCCAGCAGCCAACGGGCCCCATATAATTCACCCCTCCACTTT,CASSQRAPYNSPLHF
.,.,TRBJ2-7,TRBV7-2,TGTGCCAGCAGCCTGAGCTCCTACGAGCAGTACTTC,CASSLSSYEQYF
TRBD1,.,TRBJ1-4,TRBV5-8,TGTGCCAGCAGCTCGGGCAGGGGGAATGAAAAACTGTTTTTT,CASSSGRGNEKLFF
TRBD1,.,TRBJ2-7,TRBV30,TGTGCTCTAATGGGGGGACAGGGTCGATACGAGCAGTACTTC,CALMGGQGRYEQYF